This section outlines one T cell receptor beta chain sequence together with its context. The antigen is unknown. Per germline, CDR1 LNHDA and CDR2 SQIVND (reference sequence). This CDR3 has 13 amino acids. V lost 5 bases to trimming and J lost 7 bases, with 12 bases between them. The sample belongs to a study of T cell repertoires in ileal Crohn's disease. Repertoires were generated with immunoSEQ multiplex PCR, while TCRdb's copy carries only in-frame clones and drops some. The data show some 28,000 clones, about 82% seen once. Findings and limits, study-wide: All patients with clonality above 26.8% had endoscopic recurrence.

This clonotype originated in an adult with Crohn's disease. The rearrangement links TRBV19 to TRBJ2-1, with D unresolved. The specimen sequenced was ileal tissue. CDR3 sequence (DNA): TGTGCCAGTAGTCTTGCTAGTCGTAATGAGCAGTTCTTC. Protein product: CASSLASRNEQFF.